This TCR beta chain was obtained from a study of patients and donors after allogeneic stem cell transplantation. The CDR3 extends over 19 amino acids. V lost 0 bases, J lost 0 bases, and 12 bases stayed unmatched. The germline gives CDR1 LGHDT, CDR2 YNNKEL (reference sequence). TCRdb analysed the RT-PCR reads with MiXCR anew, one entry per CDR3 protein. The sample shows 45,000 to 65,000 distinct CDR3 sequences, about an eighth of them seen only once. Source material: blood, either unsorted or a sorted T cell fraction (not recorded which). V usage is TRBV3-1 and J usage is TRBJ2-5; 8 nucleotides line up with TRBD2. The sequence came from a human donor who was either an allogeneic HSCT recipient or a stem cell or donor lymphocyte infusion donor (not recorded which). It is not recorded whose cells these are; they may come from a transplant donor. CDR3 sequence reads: CASSQDPLREAYYQETQYF. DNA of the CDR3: TGTGCCAGCAGCCAAGATCCATTGCGGGAGGCATACTACCAAGAGACCCAGTACTTC.